This T cell receptor beta chain was sequenced for a study of cytomegalovirus exposure and HLA in healthy donors. Study-wide background: Of all 400 or so donors who were genotyped, roughly 81% belonged to the Caucasian-associated ancestry cluster.

Trimming removed 0 bases at V and 7 bases at J, with 7 bases between. There are 13 residues in the CDR3. CDR1 and CDR2 from the germline V gene are SGHNT and YENEEA. The study ran its PCR with 60 Vbeta and 13 Jbeta primers. Authors' analysis steps: Tens of millions of unique TCR beta chains, 9 million to 14 million shared, were counted in a later analysis. Repertoires were generated with immunoSEQ multiplex PCR, while TCRdb's copy carries only in-frame clones and drops some. V and J calls plus clone size are reproduced from that table; the DNA served to infer D and trimming. The sample yields some 120,000 clones, 74% seen once.

The sequence was collected from a woman aged 45-59 years in good health and CMV-seropositive. The chain uses TRBV11-3 and TRBJ2-1, with a possible D match to TRBD1 (5 bases). Sequencing was done on a sample of PBMCs. CDR3 DNA: TGTGCCAGCAGCTTAGATTACAGGAATGAGCAGTTCTTC. Its protein product is CASSLDYRNEQFF.